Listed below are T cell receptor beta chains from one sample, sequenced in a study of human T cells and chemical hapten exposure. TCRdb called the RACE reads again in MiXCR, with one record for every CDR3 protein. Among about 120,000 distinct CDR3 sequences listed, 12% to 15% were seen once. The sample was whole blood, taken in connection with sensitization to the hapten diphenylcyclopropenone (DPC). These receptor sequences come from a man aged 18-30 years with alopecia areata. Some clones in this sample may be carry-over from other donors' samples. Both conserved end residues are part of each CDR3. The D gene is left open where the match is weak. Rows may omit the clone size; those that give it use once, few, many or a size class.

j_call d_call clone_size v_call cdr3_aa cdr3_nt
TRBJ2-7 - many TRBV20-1 CSFPGGFSYEQYF TGCAGTTTTCCGGGGGGCTTCTCCTACGAGCAGTACTTC
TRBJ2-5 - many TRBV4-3 CASSQESGSETQYF TGCGCCAGCAGCCAAGAGAGTGGTTCAGAGACCCAGTACTTC
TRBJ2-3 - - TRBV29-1 CSVDPRLGDTQYF TGCAGCGTTGACCCCAGACTTGGAGATACGCAGTATTTT
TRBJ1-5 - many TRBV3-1 CASSPAGQPNQPQHF TGTGCCAGCAGCCCCGCAGGACAGCCGAATCAGCCCCAGCATTTT
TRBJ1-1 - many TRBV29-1 CSVARKDSNTEAFF TGCAGCGTTGCTCGGAAAGACTCGAACACTGAAGCTTTCTTT
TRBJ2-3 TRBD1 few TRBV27 CASSTRPRTGGGTDTQYF TGTGCCAGCAGTACACGACCGAGGACAGGCGGAGGCACAGATACGCAGTATTTT
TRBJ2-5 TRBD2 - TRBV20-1 CSARGLPGGGETQYF TGCAGTGCTAGAGGACTACCGGGGGGAGGGGAGACCCAGTACTTC
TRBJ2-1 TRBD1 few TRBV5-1 CASSWDRYEQFF TGCGCCAGCAGCTGGGACAGATATGAGCAGTTCTTC
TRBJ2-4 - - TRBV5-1 CASSPLDLAKNIQYF TGCGCCAGCTCCCCACTGGATTTAGCCAAAAACATTCAGTACTTC
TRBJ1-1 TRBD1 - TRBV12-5 CASGSGTGKDFITEAFF TGTGCTAGTGGTTCCGGGACAGGGAAAGATTTTATCACTGAAGCTTTCTTT
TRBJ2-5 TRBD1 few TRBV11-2 CASSTGAEYQETQYF TGTGCCAGCAGCACAGGGGCCGAATACCAAGAGACCCAGTACTTC
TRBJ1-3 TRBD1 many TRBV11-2 CASRQPGQGVRNTIYF TGTGCCAGCAGACAACCGGGACAGGGAGTGAGAAACACCATATATTTT
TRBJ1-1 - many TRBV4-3 CASSQDGRAEAFF TGCGCCAGCAGCCAAGATGGGAGGGCTGAAGCTTTCTTT
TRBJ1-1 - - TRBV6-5 CASKTGITEAFF TGTGCCAGCAAAACAGGGATTACTGAAGCTTTCTTT
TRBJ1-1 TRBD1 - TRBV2 CASQLGDRATFF TGTGCCAGCCAGTTGGGAGACAGGGCGACTTTCTTT
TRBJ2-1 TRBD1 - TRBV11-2 CASSPRGRSEQFF TGTGCCAGCAGCCCCAGGGGGCGGAGTGAGCAGTTCTTC
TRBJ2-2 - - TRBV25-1 CASSEVDSGELFF TGTGCCAGCAGTGAAGTGGATTCCGGGGAGCTGTTTTTT
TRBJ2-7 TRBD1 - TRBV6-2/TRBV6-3 CASSRRQGRGEQYF TGTGCCAGCAGTAGGCGACAGGGAAGAGGCGAGCAGTACTTC
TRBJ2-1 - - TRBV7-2 CASSLDGGGYNEQFF TGTGCCAGCAGCTTAGACGGGGGCGGATACAATGAGCAGTTCTTC
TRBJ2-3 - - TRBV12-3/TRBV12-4 CASSFAGITDTQYF TGTGCCAGCAGTTTTGCGGGGATAACAGATACGCAGTATTTT
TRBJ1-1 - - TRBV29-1 CSVLPGAVGTEAFF TGCAGCGTTCTTCCGGGGGCCGTGGGCACTGAAGCTTTCTTT
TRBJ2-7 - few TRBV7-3 CASSLGGTAYEQYF TGTGCCAGCAGCTTAGGAGGGACCGCCTACGAGCAGTACTTC
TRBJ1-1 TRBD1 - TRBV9 CASSDYRGTEAFF TGTGCCAGCAGCGATTACAGGGGGACTGAAGCTTTCTTT
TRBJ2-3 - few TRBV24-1 CATSDLRSITDTQYF TGTGCCACCAGTGATCTCCGTTCCATCACAGATACGCAGTATTTT
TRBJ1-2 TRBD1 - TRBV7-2 CASSAPTGDYGYTF TGTGCCAGCAGCGCCCCGACAGGGGACTATGGCTACACCTTC
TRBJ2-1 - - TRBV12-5 CASGLVPLGGGHEQFF TGTGCTAGTGGTTTGGTACCCCTAGGTGGGGGGCATGAGCAGTTCTTC
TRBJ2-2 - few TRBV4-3 CASSQDFSGPGELFF TGCGCCAGCAGCCAAGATTTCTCCGGGCCCGGGGAGCTGTTTTTT
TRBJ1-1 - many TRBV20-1 CSVQRDTEAFF TGCAGTGTCCAACGGGACACTGAAGCTTTCTTT